This entry describes one T cell receptor (beta chain). The protocol was immunoSEQ multiplex PCR, while the TCRdb copy is restricted to in-frame clones and leaves out a portion. Among about 66,000 clones, approximately 90% were seen once, and the ten largest hold roughly 13%. This sample stems from a study of OX40 agonist ivuxolimab in advanced cancers. Study in general: Prior anti-PD-1, anti-PD-L1 or anti-CTLA-4 therapy was allowed; around 43% had some. Three patients, one with hepatocellular carcinoma and two with cutaneous melanoma, responded partially.

The ends lost 0 bases at V and 0 bases at J; junction bases unmatched: 5. The CDR3 is 17 amino acids. The germline V gene encodes CDR1 SGHDT and CDR2 YYEEEE. V is TRBV5-6 and J is TRBJ2-3, with TRBD2 matching 9 bases. The sequence was obtained from an adult with an advanced solid tumor such as melanoma, head and neck, liver or kidney cancer. The starting material was CD4+ or CD8+ T cells sorted from blood, obtained in a trial of the OX40 agonist ivuxolimab. CDR3 in amino acids: CASSLGLAGASTDTQYF. The CDR3 region has the DNA TGTGCCAGCAGCTTGGGGTTAGCGGGGGCCAGCACAGATACGCAGTATTTT.